This entry concerns a single T cell receptor (beta chain). This sample was taken from a study of T cells in localized non-small cell lung cancer. This CDR3 spans 11 amino acids. Trimming removed 5 bases at V and 3 bases at J, with 5 bases between. Germline V gives CDR1 SGHAT, CDR2 FQNNGV. The method was immunoSEQ multiplex PCR; TCRdb's version includes in-frame clones alone and lacks a portion of them. The top ten hold 5.2% of the sample, which has about 56,000 clones, roughly 88% seen once. Sequenced here: peripheral blood, sampled before any cancer treatment. This chain uses TRBV11-2 with TRBJ2-7; D is unclear. This TCR was sampled from a woman aged 40-69 years with stage I lung adenocarcinoma. CDR3 residues: CASSANYEQYF. CDR3 in DNA: TGTGCCAGCAGCGCAAACTACGAGCAGTACTTC. Filled out from reference TRBV11-2 and TRBJ2-7, the complete variable domain reads EAGVAQSPRYKIIEKRQSVAFWCNPISGHATLYWYQQILGQGPKLLIQFQNNGVVDDSQLPKDRFSAERLKGVDSTLKIQPAKLEDSAVYLCASSANYEQYFGPGTRLTVT.